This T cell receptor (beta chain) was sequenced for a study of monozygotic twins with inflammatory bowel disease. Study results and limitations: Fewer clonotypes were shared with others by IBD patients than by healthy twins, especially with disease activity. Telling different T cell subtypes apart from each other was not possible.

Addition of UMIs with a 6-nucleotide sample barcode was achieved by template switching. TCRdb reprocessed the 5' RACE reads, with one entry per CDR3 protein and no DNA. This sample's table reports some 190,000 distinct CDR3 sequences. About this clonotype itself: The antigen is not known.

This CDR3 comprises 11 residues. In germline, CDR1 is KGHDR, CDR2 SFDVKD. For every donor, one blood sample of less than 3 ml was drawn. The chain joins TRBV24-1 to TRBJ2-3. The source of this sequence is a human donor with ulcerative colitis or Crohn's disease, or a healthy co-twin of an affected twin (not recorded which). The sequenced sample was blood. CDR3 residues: CATSDEDTQYF.